Listed below are T cell receptor beta chains from one sample, sequenced in a study of blood T cell repertoires in COVID-19. Method: immunoSEQ multiplex PCR; TCRdb's copy keeps in-frame clones and lacks some. The sample comprises a few hundred thousand clones, over 80% of which are singletons, and less than 6% rests with the top ten. Material for sequencing was peripheral blood. These receptors were obtained from a man aged 55 to 69 who had recovered from COVID-19. Each CDR3 is given with its conserved first and last residue. D genes are given only for firm matches. Size tells how often a clone was seen (once, few, many) or the class of an expanded clone, and some rows leave it out.

clone_size j_call d_call v_call cdr3_aa cdr3_nt
. TRBJ1-1 . TRBV7-9 CASSLAHPNTEAFF TGTGCCAGCAGCTTAGCTCATCCGAACACTGAAGCTTTCTTT
. TRBJ2-7 . TRBV5-6 CASSAVGTSVEQYF TGTGCCAGCAGCGCGGTTGGCACGTCAGTCGAGCAGTACTTC
. TRBJ1-1 . TRBV5-4 CATEFRGANTEAFF TGTGCCACCGAATTCAGGGGCGCTAACACTGAAGCTTTCTTT
. TRBJ1-2 TRBD1 TRBV6-6 CASSPRQGAFLDGYTF TGTGCCAGCAGTCCGAGGCAGGGGGCTTTTTTGGATGGCTACACCTTC
. TRBJ2-3 TRBD2 TRBV19 CASSTAGGVDTQYF TGTGCCAGTAGTACAGCGGGGGGGGTGGATACGCAGTATTTT
few TRBJ2-1 . TRBV7-8 CASSLAPPGGEQFF TGTGCCAGCAGCTTAGCCCCACCAGGTGGTGAGCAGTTCTTC
. TRBJ1-6 . TRBV6-6 CASSYEGRNNSPLHF TGTGCCAGCAGTTACGAGGGCAGAAATAATTCACCCCTCCACTTT
. TRBJ1-5 . TRBV30 CACNGGAPYSNQPQHF TGTGCCTGTAACGGGGGGGCCCCTTATAGCAATCAGCCCCAGCATTTT
. TRBJ1-1 . TRBV5-6 CASSRPGRGGTEAFF TGTGCCAGCAGCCGCCCTGGCAGGGGTGGCACTGAAGCTTTCTTT
. TRBJ1-1 . TRBV7-9 CASSQNTEAFF TGTGCCAGCAGCCAGAACACTGAAGCTTTCTTT
. TRBJ1-5 . TRBV28 CASSLSGGTNQPQHF TGTGCCAGCAGTTTGTCGGGGGGTACGAATCAGCCCCAGCATTTT
. TRBJ1-2 . TRBV5-5 CASSLAATGTGANYGYTF TGTGCCAGCAGCTTGGCGGCTACAGGGACCGGGGCTAACTATGGCTACACCTTC
few TRBJ2-3 . TRBV5-1 CASSLGGFTDTQYF TGCGCCAGCAGCTTGGGCGGGTTCACAGATACGCAGTATTTT
. TRBJ2-2 . TRBV9 CASSAFNTGELFF TGTGCCAGCAGCGCCTTTAACACCGGGGAGCTGTTTTTT
. TRBJ1-3 . TRBV7-2 CASSLAHGNTIYF TGTGCCAGCAGCTTAGCCCATGGAAACACCATATATTTT
. TRBJ2-7 . TRBV4-1 CASSDRRDYEQYF TGCGCCAGCTCAGACAGGCGAGATTACGAGCAGTACTTC
. TRBJ2-5 TRBD1 TRBV19 CASSPLTGGKETQYF TGTGCCAGTAGTCCGCTTACAGGGGGCAAAGAGACCCAGTACTTC
. TRBJ2-1 TRBD1 TRBV7-2 CASSYDRGLYNEQFF TGTGCCAGCAGCTACGACAGGGGGCTATACAATGAGCAGTTCTTC
. TRBJ1-5 . TRBV7-2 CASSLVGGQPQHF TGTGCCAGCAGCTTAGTCGGGGGTCAGCCCCAGCATTTT
. TRBJ1-5 TRBD1 TRBV19 CASTTQGGLSNQPQHF TGTGCCAGTACAACTCAGGGGGGCCTCAGCAATCAGCCCCAGCATTTT
. TRBJ2-3 . TRBV5-6 CASSSWAPTRLSTDTQYF TGTGCCAGCAGCTCCTGGGCCCCGACTAGACTTAGCACAGATACGCAGTATTTT
. TRBJ1-2 . TRBV6-5 CASAQGRRYGYTF TGTGCCAGCGCTCAGGGTCGTCGCTATGGCTACACCTTC
few TRBJ1-3 . TRBV4-1 CASSQGPPPSGNTIYF TGCGCCAGCAGCCAAGGGCCACCGCCCTCTGGAAACACCATATATTTT
. TRBJ2-2 TRBD2 TRBV5-1 CASSLAGTSGGAAGELFF TGCGCCAGCAGCTTGGCCGGGACTAGCGGGGGGGCCGCCGGGGAGCTGTTTTTT
. TRBJ1-1 TRBD1 TRBV7-8 CASSRDRVTEAFF TGTGCCAGCAGCAGGGACAGGGTTACTGAAGCTTTCTTT
. TRBJ1-2 . TRBV6-5 CASSGRGGYGYTF TGTGCCAGCAGCGGCAGGGGTGGCTATGGCTACACCTTC
. TRBJ2-2 TRBD2 TRBV5-1 CASSLTSGTGELFF TGCGCCAGCAGCTTGACTAGCGGCACCGGGGAGCTGTTTTTT
once TRBJ2-3 . TRBV6-6 CASGGYGPGLSDTQYF TGTGCCAGCGGGGGGTACGGACCAGGGCTCTCAGATACGCAGTATTTT
. TRBJ1-4 TRBD1 TRBV27 CASSLSRGNNEKLFF TGTGCCAGCAGTTTATCCAGGGGGAATAATGAAAAACTGTTTTTT
. TRBJ2-1 TRBD2 TRBV19 CASSMYGRASDEQFF TGTGCCAGTAGTATGTACGGGAGGGCAAGCGATGAGCAGTTCTTC
. TRBJ2-7 TRBD2 TRBV5-1 CASSLTASGAYEQYF TGCGCCAGCAGCTTAACGGCTAGCGGGGCCTACGAGCAGTACTTC
. TRBJ2-6 TRBD1 TRBV5-1 CASSYGDSSGANVLTF TGCGCCAGCAGCTACGGGGACAGCTCTGGGGCCAACGTCCTGACTTTC
. TRBJ2-5 TRBD2 TRBV11-2 CASSLAGGGTQYF TGTGCCAGCAGCCTAGCGGGAGGCGGGACCCAGTACTTC
. TRBJ1-5 . TRBV6-5 CASSSAGGSQPQHF TGTGCCAGCAGTTCCGCCGGGGGGAGTCAGCCCCAGCATTTT
. TRBJ1-1 . TRBV19 CASREAMNTEAFF TGTGCCAGTAGAGAAGCGATGAACACTGAAGCTTTCTTT
. TRBJ1-4 TRBD1 TRBV5-1 CASSTGQGGGSNEKLFF TGCGCCAGCAGCACGGGACAGGGGGGAGGATCTAATGAAAAACTGTTTTTT
once TRBJ2-5 TRBD2 TRBV7-9 CASSSGLAGASQETQYF TGTGCCAGCAGCTCAGGACTAGCGGGGGCCTCCCAAGAGACCCAGTACTTC
. TRBJ1-4 TRBD1 TRBV13 CASSSHRGFNEKLFF TGTGCCAGCAGCTCCCACAGGGGCTTTAATGAAAAACTGTTTTTT
. TRBJ1-1 . TRBV27 CASSILGGPYTEAFF TGTGCCAGCAGTATCCTTGGGGGCCCCTACACTGAAGCTTTCTTT
. TRBJ2-1 . TRBV5-1 CASSYETVSYNEQFF TGCGCCAGCAGCTATGAAACGGTCTCCTACAATGAGCAGTTCTTC
. TRBJ2-7 TRBD2 TRBV5-4 CASSFRTSGSSEQYF TGTGCCAGCAGCTTTCGGACTAGCGGGAGTAGCGAGCAGTACTTC
. TRBJ1-5 . TRBV4-2 CASSQESENQPQHF TGTGCCAGCAGCCAAGAAAGCGAGAATCAGCCCCAGCATTTT
. TRBJ2-1 . TRBV18 CASSPTISTGSLYNEQFF TGTGCCAGCTCACCTACTATATCTACAGGTTCGCTTTACAATGAGCAGTTCTTC
. TRBJ2-7 . TRBV10-3 CAISESKTTRYEQYF TGTGCCATCAGTGAGTCGAAGACTACTCGCTACGAGCAGTACTTC
. TRBJ2-5 TRBD1 TRBV24-1 CATSTGGVETQYF TGTGCCACCAGTACAGGGGGCGTCGAGACCCAGTACTTC
. TRBJ1-5 . TRBV6-5 CASTSRGTLDQPQHF TGTGCCAGCACCTCAAGGGGGACACTTGATCAGCCCCAGCATTTT
. TRBJ2-7 TRBD1 TRBV28 CASSLIGTGGRYEQYF TGTGCCAGCAGTTTAATCGGGACAGGGGGTCGCTACGAGCAGTACTTC